This paragraph covers one T cell receptor (beta chain) sequence. Sequenced by immunoSEQ multiplex PCR; TCRdb stores in-frame clones only, minus some. The top ten clones hold 0.008% to 0.011% of a sample with roughly 700,000 clones, around 87% of them seen once. The data were taken from a study of shared T cell receptors in the human thymus. Trimming left V 7 bases short and J 0 bases short, with 5 bases between. This CDR3 is built from 12 residues. Germline V gives CDR1 SGHNT, CDR2 YYREEE (reference sequence). This sample also belongs to another study, concerning human thymus T cells. That source notes: All donors were healthy Finnish infants who were undergoing corrective surgery to treat congenital heart defects. Thymic samples were excised during corrective heart operations. Among thymic and blood repertoires, usage of V and J genes appeared biased. Related studies noted strongly shared thymic repertoires across unrelated people.

This chain links TRBV5-4 with TRBJ2-1, with D hard to call. The sequencing sample was made of thymocytes. This clonotype was sampled from a boy younger than two with a congenital heart defect. Written as DNA, the CDR3 is TGTGCCAGCCGGAGCTCCTACAATGAGCAGTTCTTC. The encoded protein is CASRSSYNEQFF.